The clone carrying this TCR beta chain has only one observation. Its target is unknown. This entry comes from a study of cytomegalovirus exposure and HLA in healthy donors. Overall study context: A previous analysis identified about 110 million unique TCR beta sequences derived from 180 million or so T cells.

CDR3 length equals 16 residues. V dropped 3 bases and J dropped 2; count of bases not matched to a gene: 7. CDR1 is LGHNA and CDR2 is YSLEER in the germline V gene. General observations from the study: Using the classifier, cytomegalovirus status was reportedly diagnosed with high specificity and sensitivity. Segments of the TCR beta V type were, in most cases, productive about 90% or about 30% of the time in an earlier analysis.

The PCR was carried out with 60 Vbeta primers and 13 Jbeta primers. Produced via immunoSEQ multiplex PCR; TCRdb's table is partial and in-frame only. Here the sample spans some 190,000 clones, under 80% being singletons. The gene calls are TRBV4-3 and TRBJ2-3; 8 bases line up with TRBD1. The sample was PBMCs. This clonotype was sampled from a woman aged 30 to 39 in good health and CMV-seropositive. Here the CDR3 DNA reads TGCGCCAGCAGCCAGGGGACAGGTTATTTCACAGATACGCAGTATTTT. Amino acid sequence: CASSQGTGYFTDTQYF.